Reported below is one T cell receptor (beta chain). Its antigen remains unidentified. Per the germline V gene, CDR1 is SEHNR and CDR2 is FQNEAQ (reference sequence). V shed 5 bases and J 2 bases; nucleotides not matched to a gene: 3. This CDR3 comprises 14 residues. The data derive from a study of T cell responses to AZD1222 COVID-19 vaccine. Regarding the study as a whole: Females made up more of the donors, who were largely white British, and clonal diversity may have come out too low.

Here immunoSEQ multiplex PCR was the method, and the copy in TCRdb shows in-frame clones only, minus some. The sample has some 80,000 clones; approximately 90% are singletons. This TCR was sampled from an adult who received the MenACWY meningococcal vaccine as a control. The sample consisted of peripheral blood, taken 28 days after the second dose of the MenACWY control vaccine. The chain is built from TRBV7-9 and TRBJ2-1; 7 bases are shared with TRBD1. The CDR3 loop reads CASSIGTAYNEQFF. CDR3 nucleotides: TGTGCCAGCAGCATCGGGACAGCCTACAATGAGCAGTTCTTC.